This is a list of T cell receptor beta chains from one sample in a study of blood T cell repertoires in COVID-19. Here immunoSEQ multiplex PCR was the method, and the copy in TCRdb shows in-frame clones only, minus some. The table shows about 480,000 clones, with approximately 92% occurring only once. The specimen was peripheral blood. Receptors were obtained from a man between 18 and 35 years old with COVID-19, enrolled during active disease. CDR3s leave out the opening cysteine and the closing phenylalanine or tryptophan. D genes are given only for firm matches.

>13|NA|TRBJ2-3|TRBV3-1/TRBV3-2
ASSQVGPSTDTQY
>11|NA|TRBJ2-7|TRBV18
ASSLIAHLEQY
>14|NA|TRBJ2-5|TRBV11-2
ASSLAPRAGRETQY
>12|TRBD2|TRBJ2-5|TRBV30
ACSRLAGGETQY
>9|NA|TRBJ1-2|TRBV11-2
ASSFSYGYT
>12|TRBD2|TRBJ2-5|TRBV29-1
SAKNRLAKETQY
>12|NA|TRBJ2-1|TRBV27
ASSPGKSNNEQF
>12|NA|TRBJ2-3|TRBV3-1/TRBV3-2
ASSHLSTEDTQY
>12|NA|TRBJ1-4|TRBV25-1
ASSEYRVGEKLF
>11|NA|TRBJ1-1|TRBV5-1
ASSWGQNTEAF
>9|NA|TRBJ2-1|TRBV18
ASSRGNEQF
>14|NA|TRBJ2-4|TRBV7-3
ASSLTNDRSGNIQY
>13|TRBD1|TRBJ2-1|TRBV11-3
ASSIRDSHYNEQF
>11|NA|TRBJ1-2|TRBV9
ASSVTPAGGYT
>14|NA|TRBJ1-3|TRBV7-2
ASSPNRVLSGNTIY
>12|TRBD2|TRBJ2-3|TRBV6-4
ASSERGGTDTQY